This TCR beta chain derives from a study of blood T cell repertoires in COVID-19. At the level of the study: Samples of COVID-19 (acute and convalescent) were obtained from the United States, Italy and Spain. Sources were T cells, B-cell-depleted T cells, or PBMCs; the material itself was cDNA or gDNA.

Participant ages covered roughly 18 to 89 years across some 25 US areas. As processed by the authors: By means of reference gene primer amplification, nucleated cell counts were estimated. The assay was immunoSEQ multiplex PCR, and TCRdb's table has in-frame clones only and misses some. The V and J calls and the clone size are those of that table, but D and trimming were determined from the DNA. This table holds approximately 81,000 clones, 75% to 90% found once. The V gene's germline CDR1 is SGDLS and CDR2 YYNGEE. The CDR3 sequence is 15 residues long. J gave up 5 bases and V 6 bases, and 11 bases lay outside the gene matches.

The sequencing sample was made of PBMCs or T cells enriched from blood (not recorded which). The receptor was derived from a woman in her fifties or sixties with acute COVID-19. This chain joins TRBV9 and TRBJ2-3; 8 bases match TRBD2. The CDR3 DNA reads TGTGCCAGCAATGGGGGACTAGGTTTAGAAGATACGCAGTATTTT. Amino acids: CASNGGLGLEDTQYF.